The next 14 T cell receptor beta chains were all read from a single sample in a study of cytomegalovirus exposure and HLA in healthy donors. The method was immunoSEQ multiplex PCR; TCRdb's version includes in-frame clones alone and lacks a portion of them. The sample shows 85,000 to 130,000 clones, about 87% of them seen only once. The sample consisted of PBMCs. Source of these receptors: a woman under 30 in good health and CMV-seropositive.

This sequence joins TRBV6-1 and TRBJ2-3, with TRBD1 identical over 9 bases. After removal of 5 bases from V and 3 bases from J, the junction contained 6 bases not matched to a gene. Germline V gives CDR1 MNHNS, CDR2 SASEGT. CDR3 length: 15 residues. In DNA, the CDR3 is TGTGCCAGCAGTTTGACAGGGGGGGGAACAGATACGCAGTATTTT. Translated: CASSLTGGGTDTQYF.

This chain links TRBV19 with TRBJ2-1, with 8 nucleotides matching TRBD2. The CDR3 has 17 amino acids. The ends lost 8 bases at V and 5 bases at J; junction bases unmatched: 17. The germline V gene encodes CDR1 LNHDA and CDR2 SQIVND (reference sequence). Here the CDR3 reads CASSASASGYGDNEQFF. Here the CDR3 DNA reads TGTGCCAGTTCCGCATCCGCTAGCGGGTATGGGGACAATGAGCAGTTCTTC.

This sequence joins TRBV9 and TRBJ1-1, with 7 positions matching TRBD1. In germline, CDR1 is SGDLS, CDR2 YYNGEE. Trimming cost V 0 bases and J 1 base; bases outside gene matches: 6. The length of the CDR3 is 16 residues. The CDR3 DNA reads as TGTGCCAGCAGCGTAGCATACCAGGGGGGGAACACTGAAGCTTTCTTT. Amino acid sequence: CASSVAYQGGNTEAFF.

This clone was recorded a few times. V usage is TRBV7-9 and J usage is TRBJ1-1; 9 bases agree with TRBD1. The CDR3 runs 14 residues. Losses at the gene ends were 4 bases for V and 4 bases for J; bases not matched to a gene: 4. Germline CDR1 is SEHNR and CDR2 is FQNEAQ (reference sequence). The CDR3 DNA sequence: TGTGCCAGCAGCTCACAGGGGGCGTCCACTGAAGCTTTCTTT. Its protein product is CASSSQGASTEAFF.

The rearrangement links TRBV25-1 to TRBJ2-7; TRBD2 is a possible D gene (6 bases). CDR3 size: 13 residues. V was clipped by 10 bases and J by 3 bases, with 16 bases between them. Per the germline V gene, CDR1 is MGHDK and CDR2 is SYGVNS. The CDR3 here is CATRPGGSYEQYF. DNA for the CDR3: TGTGCCACCCGGCCCGGGGGTAGCTACGAGCAGTACTTC.

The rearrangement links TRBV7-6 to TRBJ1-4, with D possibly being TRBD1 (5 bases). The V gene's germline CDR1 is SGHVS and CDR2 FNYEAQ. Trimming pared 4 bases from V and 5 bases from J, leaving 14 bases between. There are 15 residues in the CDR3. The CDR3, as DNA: TGTGCCAGCAGCTCGAACGGGGGTTGGAATGAAAAACTGTTTTTT. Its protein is CASSSNGGWNEKLFF.

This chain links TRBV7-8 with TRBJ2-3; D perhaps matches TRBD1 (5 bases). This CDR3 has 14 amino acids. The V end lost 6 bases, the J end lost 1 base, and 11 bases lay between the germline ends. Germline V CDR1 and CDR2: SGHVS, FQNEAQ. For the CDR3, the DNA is TGTGCCAGCAGGAGGACAAGGGGCACAGATACGCAGTATTTT. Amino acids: CASRRTRGTDTQYF.

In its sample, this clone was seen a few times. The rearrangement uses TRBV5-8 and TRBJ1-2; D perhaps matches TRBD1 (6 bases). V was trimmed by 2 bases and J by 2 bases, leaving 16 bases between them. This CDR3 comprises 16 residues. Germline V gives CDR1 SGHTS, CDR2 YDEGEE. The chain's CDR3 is CASSLVQGGENYGYTF. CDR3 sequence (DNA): TGTGCCAGCAGCTTAGTACAGGGTGGCGAGAACTATGGCTACACCTTC.

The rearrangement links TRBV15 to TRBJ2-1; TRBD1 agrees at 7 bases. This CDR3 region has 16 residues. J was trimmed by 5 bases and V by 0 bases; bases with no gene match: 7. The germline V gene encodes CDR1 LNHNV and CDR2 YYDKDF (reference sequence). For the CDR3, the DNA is TGTGCCACCAGCAGAGATCCAAGACAGGGCAACAATGAGCAGTTCTTC. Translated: CATSRDPRQGNNEQFF.

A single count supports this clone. This chain's CDR3 is CASSFGSREQFF. CDR3 in DNA: TGTGCCAGCAGCTTCGGGAGTCGCGAGCAGTTCTTC. This chain links TRBV7-9 with TRBJ2-1; D might be TRBD2 (6 bases). The CDR3 loop spans 12 amino acids. CDR1 is SEHNR and CDR2 is FQNEAQ in the germline V gene (reference sequence). Trimming shortened V by 3 bases and J by 10 bases, and 10 bases separated the two germline ends. Full variable domain (outside the CDR3, taken from reference TRBV7-9 and TRBJ2-1): DTGVSQNPRHKITKRGQNVTFRCDPISEHNRLYWYRQTLGQGPEFLTYFQNEAQLEKSRLLSDRFSAERPKGSFSTLEIQRTEQGDSAMYLCASSFGSREQFFGPGTRLTVL.

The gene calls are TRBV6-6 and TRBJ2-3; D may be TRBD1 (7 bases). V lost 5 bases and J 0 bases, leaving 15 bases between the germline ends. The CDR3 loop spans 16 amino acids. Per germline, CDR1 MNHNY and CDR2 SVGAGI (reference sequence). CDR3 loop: CASSNPTGTSTDTQYF. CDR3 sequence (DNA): TGTGCCAGCAGTAACCCGACAGGGACTAGCACAGATACGCAGTATTTT.

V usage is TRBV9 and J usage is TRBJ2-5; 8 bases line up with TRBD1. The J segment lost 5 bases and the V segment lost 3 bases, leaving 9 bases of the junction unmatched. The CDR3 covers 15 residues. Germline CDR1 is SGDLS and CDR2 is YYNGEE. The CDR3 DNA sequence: TGTGCCAGCAGCGGACAGGGGAGGCGTTCTGAGACCCAGTACTTC. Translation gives CASSGQGRRSETQYF. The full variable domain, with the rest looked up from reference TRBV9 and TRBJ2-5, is DSGVTQTPKHLITATGQRVTLRCSPRSGDLSVYWYQQSLDQGLQFLIQYYNGEERAKGNILERFSAQQFPDLHSELNLSSLELGDSALYFCASSGQGRRSETQYFGPGTRLLVL.

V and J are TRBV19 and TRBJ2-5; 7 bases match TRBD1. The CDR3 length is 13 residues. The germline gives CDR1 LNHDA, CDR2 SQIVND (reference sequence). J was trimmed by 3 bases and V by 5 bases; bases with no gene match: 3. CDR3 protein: CASSLGQEETQYF. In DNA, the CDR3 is TGTGCCAGTAGTCTCGGACAGGAAGAGACCCAGTACTTC.

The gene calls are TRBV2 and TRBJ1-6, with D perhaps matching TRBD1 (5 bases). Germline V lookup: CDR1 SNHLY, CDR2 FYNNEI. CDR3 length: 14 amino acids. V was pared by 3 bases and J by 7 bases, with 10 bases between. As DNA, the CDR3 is TGTGCCAGCAGTGAGGCCAGGGCAAATTCACCCCTCCACTTT. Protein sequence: CASSEARANSPLHF.